Listed here are 16 T cell receptor beta chains from one sample, sequenced in a study of PD-L1 blockade in urothelial cancer (dated by TCRdb to about 2017). What this sample's time point label stands for: peripheral blood 6 weeks after treatment start. Library creation used the immunoSEQ multiplex PCR assay. TCRdb stores this immuneACCESS table with in-frame sequences only. Part of the clones is absent; in the studies checked, under half of the shortfall reflects unresolved V genes, and no reason is known for the rest. The sample table holds about 50,000 clones, of which roughly 80% were seen once. The ten biggest clones cover over 8.5% of the sample. The specimen was PBMCs, collected around atezolizumab (anti-PD-L1) treatment. The receptors were sampled from a man aged 70 or older with urothelial cancer.

The chain is built from TRBV5-1 and TRBJ1-2, with a tentative D call TRBD1 (5 bases). The germline V gene encodes CDR1 SGHRS and CDR2 YFSETQ. The CDR3 covers 13 residues. With 7 bases removed from V and 3 bases from J, the gap between germline ends came to 13 bases. The CDR3 reads CASAILTDYGYTF. For the CDR3, the DNA is TGCGCCAGCGCGATTCTGACAGACTATGGCTACACCTTC.

The rearrangement joins TRBV18 to TRBJ2-5; D gene ambiguous. Trimming cost V 2 bases and J 3 bases, with 7 bases left between them. The CDR3 is 13 residues long. Germline loops: CDR1 KGHSH, CDR2 LQKENI. The CDR3 loop is CASSPIREETQYF. The CDR3 coding sequence is TGTGCCAGCTCACCAATCCGGGAAGAGACCCAGTACTTC.

The chain combines TRBV9 with TRBJ2-2, with a possible D match to TRBD2 (6 bases). The CDR3 contains 15 residues. Deletions cut 0 bases from V and 1 base from J, with 7 bases between. Per germline, CDR1 SGDLS and CDR2 YYNGEE. The chain's CDR3 is CASSVVGGNTGELFF. As DNA, the CDR3 is TGTGCCAGCAGCGTAGTGGGGGGGAACACCGGGGAGCTGTTTTTT. The variable domain in full, with the rest retrieved from reference TRBV9 and TRBJ2-2, is DSGVTQTPKHLITATGQRVTLRCSPRSGDLSVYWYQQSLDQGLQFLIQYYNGEERAKGNILERFSAQQFPDLHSELNLSSLELGDSALYFCASSVVGGNTGELFFGEGSRLTVL.

The chain couples TRBV27 to TRBJ2-7; the D gene is possibly TRBD1 (6 bases). The germline gives CDR1 MNHEY, CDR2 SMNVEV (reference sequence). The CDR3 has 14 amino acids. V dropped 5 bases and J dropped 1 base, with 12 bases sitting between them. CDR3 bases: TGTGCCAGCAGTCGCCGGGACAAATCCTACGAGCAGTACTTC. This sequence encodes CASSRRDKSYEQYF.

The V call is TRBV5-1, the J call TRBJ2-2; TRBD1 might be the D (5 bases). The ends were cut back, 2 bases at V and 8 bases at J, with 13 bases in the middle. The CDR3 is 14 amino acids. Germline CDR1 SGHRS, CDR2 YFSETQ. The CDR3 sequence is CASSFFRAEGELFF. DNA of the CDR3: TGCGCCAGCAGCTTCTTCAGGGCGGAGGGGGAGCTGTTTTTT.

CDR3 sequence: CASHPELYSNQPQHF. The CDR3 DNA follows: TGTGCCAGCCACCCGGAGTTATATAGCAATCAGCCCCAGCATTTT. The rearrangement links TRBV2 to TRBJ1-5; D gene unclear. The CDR3 contains 15 residues. Looked up from germline, CDR1 is SNHLY and CDR2 is FYNNEI. V lost 8 bases and J 0 bases, leaving 14 bases between the germline ends.

The J gene is TRBJ1-2, the V gene TRBV14; TRBD1 is a possible D gene (6 bases). V lost 2 bases to trimming and J lost 8 bases, with 12 bases between them. Germline CDR1 and CDR2: SGHDN and FVKESK. The CDR3 is 13 amino acids. The CDR3 loop is CASSQNRATGYTF. CDR3 coding DNA: TGTGCCAGCAGCCAAAACAGGGCAACGGGCTACACCTTC.

The gene calls are TRBV11-3 and TRBJ2-7, with a tentative D call TRBD2 (6 bases). The V gene lost 5 bases and the J gene lost 0 bases, with 14 bases spanning the gap. The CDR3 consists of 15 residues. CDR1 and CDR2 from the germline V gene are SGHNT and YENEEA. CDR3: CASSISGGYSYEQYF. CDR3 nucleotide sequence: TGTGCCAGCAGCATTAGCGGCGGATACTCCTACGAGCAGTACTTC.

V usage is TRBV6-1 and J usage is TRBJ2-5; D perhaps matches TRBD1 (5 bases). Looked up from germline, CDR1 is MNHNS and CDR2 is SASEGT. V was cut by 2 bases and J by 1 base, with 5 bases left in between. The CDR3 runs 13 residues. The CDR3 loop is CASSETGQETQYF. CDR3 nucleotide sequence: TGTGCCAGCAGTGAAACAGGCCAAGAGACCCAGTACTTC.

The V and J genes are TRBV11-1 and TRBJ2-1, with TRBD2 matching over 15 bases. Germline values: CDR1 SGHAT, CDR2 FQDESV (reference sequence). V lost 5 bases to trimming and J lost 0 bases; unmatched junction nucleotides: 8. The CDR3 is 19 amino acids. Here the CDR3 DNA reads TGTGCCAGCAGCCGCCCGGGACTAGCGGGAGGTATCTCCTACAATGAGCAGTTCTTC. Translated, it gives CASSRPGLAGGISYNEQFF.

The chain carries TRBV5-4 and TRBJ2-7, with TRBD2 matching over 7 bases. CDR3 length equals 14 residues. The germline CDR1 and CDR2 sequences are SGHNT and YYREEE (reference sequence). The trim removed 2 bases at V and 2 bases at J, leaving 4 bases unmatched. The CDR3 sequence is CASSFRTSPYEQYF. In DNA, the CDR3 is TGTGCCAGCAGCTTCAGGACTAGTCCCTACGAGCAGTACTTC.

The genes are TRBV7-2 and TRBJ2-7; TRBD1 agrees at 9 bases. Germline values: CDR1 SGHTA, CDR2 FQGNSA. The CDR3 has 13 amino acids. The junction had 3 bases not matched to a gene; V was cut back by 5 bases and J by 4 bases. The CDR3 region is CASSTDRGYEQYF. CDR3 DNA: TGTGCCAGCAGCACGGACAGGGGATACGAGCAGTACTTC.

There are a few counts of this clone. The rearrangement uses TRBV30 and TRBJ2-7, with D unclear. Trimming took 4 bases from V and 9 from J, leaving 4 bases between them. The CDR3 spans 8 residues. The germline V gene has CDR1 GTSNPN and CDR2 SVGIG (reference sequence). As DNA, the CDR3 is TGTGCCTGGATCTGGCAGTACTTC. Translation gives CAWIWQYF.

This clone has only one observation. This chain links TRBV9 with TRBJ1-2; 7 bases agree with TRBD1. Germline assignment: CDR1 SGDLS and CDR2 YYNGEE. The CDR3 totals 14 residues. J gave up 8 bases and V 3 bases, and 10 bases lay outside the gene matches. The CDR3 reads CASSATGDSGGYTF. The CDR3 DNA sequence: TGTGCCAGCAGCGCCACAGGGGACTCTGGCGGCTACACCTTC.

This chain joins TRBV2 and TRBJ1-3; 8 bases agree with TRBD1. The germline V gene has CDR1 SNHLY and CDR2 FYNNEI. The CDR3 has 14 amino acids. The J segment lost 3 bases and the V segment lost 9 bases, leaving 7 bases of the junction unmatched. In DNA, the CDR3 is TGTGCCAGTCAGGGGGCACCCGTTGGAAACACCATATATTTT. Translating it yields CASQGAPVGNTIYF.

The chain employs TRBV5-6 and TRBJ1-2; weak D call: TRBD1 (6 bases). The germline V gene has CDR1 SGHDT and CDR2 YYEEEE. The CDR3 is made up of 13 amino acids. V was clipped by 5 bases and J by 8 bases, with 16 bases between them. The CDR3 spells CASRRETGEGYTF. The CDR3 nucleotides are TGTGCCAGCAGACGAGAGACAGGAGAGGGCTACACCTTC.